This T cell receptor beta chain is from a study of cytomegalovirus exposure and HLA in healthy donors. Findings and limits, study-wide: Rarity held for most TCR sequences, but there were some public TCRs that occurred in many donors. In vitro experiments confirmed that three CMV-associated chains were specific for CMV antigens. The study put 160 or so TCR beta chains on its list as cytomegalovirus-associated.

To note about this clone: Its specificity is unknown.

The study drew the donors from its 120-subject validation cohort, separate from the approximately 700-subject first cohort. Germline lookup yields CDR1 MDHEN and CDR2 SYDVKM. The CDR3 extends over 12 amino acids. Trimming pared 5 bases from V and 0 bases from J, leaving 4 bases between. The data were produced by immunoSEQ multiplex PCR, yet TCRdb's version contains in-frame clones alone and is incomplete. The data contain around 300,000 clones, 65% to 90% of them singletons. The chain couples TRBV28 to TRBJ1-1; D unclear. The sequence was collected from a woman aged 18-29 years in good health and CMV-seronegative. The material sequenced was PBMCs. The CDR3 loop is CASSRVNTEAFF. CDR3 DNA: TGTGCCAGCAGTAGAGTGAACACTGAAGCTTTCTTT. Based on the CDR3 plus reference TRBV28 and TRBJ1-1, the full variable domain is DVKVTQSSRYLVKRTGEKVFLECVQDMDHENMFWYRQDPGLGLRLIYFSYDVKMKEKGDIPEGYSVSREKKERFSLILESASTNQTSMYLCASSRVNTEAFFGQGTRLTVV.